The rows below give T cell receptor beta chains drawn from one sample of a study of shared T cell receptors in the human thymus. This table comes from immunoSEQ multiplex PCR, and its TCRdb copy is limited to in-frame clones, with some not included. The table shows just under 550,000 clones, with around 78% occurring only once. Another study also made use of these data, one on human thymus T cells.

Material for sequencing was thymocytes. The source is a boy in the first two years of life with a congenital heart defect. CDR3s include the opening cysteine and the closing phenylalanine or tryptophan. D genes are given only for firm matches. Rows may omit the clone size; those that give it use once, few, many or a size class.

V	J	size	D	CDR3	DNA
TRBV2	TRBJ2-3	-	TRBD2	CASRTSGSTDTQYF	TGTGCCAGCCGGACTAGCGGTAGCACAGATACGCAGTATTTT
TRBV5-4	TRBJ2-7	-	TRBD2	CASSLVKGLERPYEQYF	TGTGCCAGCAGCTTGGTGAAGGGACTAGAACGTCCCTACGAGCAGTACTTC
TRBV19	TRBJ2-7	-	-	CASSIEEGSEQYF	TGTGCCAGTAGTATAGAGGAGGGTAGCGAGCAGTACTTC
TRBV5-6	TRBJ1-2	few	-	CASSFKYKDPGVRPYGYTF	TGTGCCAGCAGCTTTAAGTATAAGGACCCAGGGGTCCGGCCTTATGGCTACACCTTC
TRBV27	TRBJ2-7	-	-	CASSLIGQTYEQYF	TGTGCCAGCAGTTTAATTGGACAGACCTACGAGCAGTACTTC
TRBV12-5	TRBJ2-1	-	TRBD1	CASGLGPGQVKGFYNEQFF	TGTGCTAGTGGTTTGGGGCCCGGACAGGTCAAGGGGTTTTACAATGAGCAGTTCTTC
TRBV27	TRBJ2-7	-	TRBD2	CASTYTGTSGRQTYEQYF	TGTGCCAGCACTTACACCGGGACTAGCGGGAGGCAAACCTACGAGCAGTACTTC
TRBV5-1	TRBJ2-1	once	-	CASRDGLSSYNEQFF	TGCGCCAGCAGAGATGGACTCAGCTCCTACAATGAGCAGTTCTTC
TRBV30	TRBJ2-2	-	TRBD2	CAWSPPTRAGGPFTGELFF	TGTGCCTGGAGCCCCCCTACTCGAGCGGGAGGGCCTTTCACCGGGGAGCTGTTTTTT
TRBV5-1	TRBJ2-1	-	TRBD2	CASSRLTSGSGNEQFF	TGCGCCAGCAGCCGGTTGACTAGCGGGAGTGGCAATGAGCAGTTCTTC
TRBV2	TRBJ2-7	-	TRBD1	CASSSEGAGEQYF	TGTGCCAGCAGTTCCGAGGGGGCAGGGGAGCAGTACTTC
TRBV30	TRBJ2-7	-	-	CAWSVLRDSPSYEQYF	TGTGCCTGGAGTGTACTCCGAGACAGCCCCTCCTACGAGCAGTACTTC
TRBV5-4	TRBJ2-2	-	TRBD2	CASSTSGRGDTGELFF	TGTGCCAGCTCGACTAGCGGGAGGGGGGACACCGGGGAGCTGTTTTTT
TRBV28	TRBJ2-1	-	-	CASSHFEGAPRQQFF	TGTGCCAGCAGCCACTTTGAGGGCGCCCCCAGGCAGCAGTTCTTC
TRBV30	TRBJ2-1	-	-	CAWSPTLGGRNEQFF	TGTGCCTGGAGTCCTACCCTCGGAGGGCGCAATGAGCAGTTCTTC
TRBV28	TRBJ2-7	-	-	CASSFPRRMHEQYF	TGTGCCAGCAGTTTCCCGAGGCGGATGCACGAGCAGTACTTC
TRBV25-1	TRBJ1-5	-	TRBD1	CASSEGDKTGVSNQPQHF	TGTGCCAGCAGTGAGGGGGACAAGACAGGGGTTAGCAATCAGCCCCAGCATTTT
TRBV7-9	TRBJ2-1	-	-	CASSLRGPYPKLGYNEQFF	TGTGCCAGCAGCTTAAGGGGCCCCTACCCGAAGTTGGGCTACAATGAGCAGTTCTTC
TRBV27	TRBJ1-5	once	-	CASSPRDNSNQPQHF	TGTGCCAGCAGTCCCCGGGACAATAGCAATCAGCCCCAGCATTTT
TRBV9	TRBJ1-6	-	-	CASSETEGGNSPLHF	TGTGCCAGCAGCGAGACGGAGGGGGGGAATTCACCCCTCCACTTT
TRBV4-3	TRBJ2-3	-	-	CASSRRGGQHTDTQYF	TGCGCCAGCAGCCGCCGAGGAGGACAGCACACAGATACGCAGTATTTT
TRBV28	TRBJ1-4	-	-	CASNTGQINEKLFF	TGTGCCAGCAATACAGGGCAGATTAATGAAAAACTGTTTTTT
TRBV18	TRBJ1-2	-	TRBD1	CASSPSRTGSYPNYGYTF	TGTGCCAGCTCACCCTCCCGGACAGGTTCTTATCCTAACTATGGCTACACCTTC
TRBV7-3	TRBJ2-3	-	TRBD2	CASSKGTSGRRDCDTQYF	TGTGCCAGCAGCAAGGGGACTAGCGGGAGGCGTGACTGCGATACGCAGTATTTT
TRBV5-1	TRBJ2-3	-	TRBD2	CASSLRTSEDTDTQYF	TGCGCCAGCAGCTTAAGGACTAGCGAGGACACAGATACGCAGTATTTT
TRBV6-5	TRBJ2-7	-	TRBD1	CASSKQGKQYF	TGTGCCAGCAGTAAACAGGGGAAGCAGTACTTC
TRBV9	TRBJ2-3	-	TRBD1	CASSAVPGQGLDTQYF	TGTGCCAGCAGCGCTGTCCCGGGACAGGGTTTAGATACGCAGTATTTT
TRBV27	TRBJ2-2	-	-	CAEQPRPRDTGELFF	TGTGCCGAGCAACCCAGGCCCAGGGACACCGGGGAGCTGTTTTTT
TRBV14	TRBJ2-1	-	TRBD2	CASSQEAEGTSGRSGTDEQFF	TGTGCCAGCAGCCAAGAAGCCGAGGGGACTAGCGGGAGGTCAGGTACAGATGAGCAGTTCTTC
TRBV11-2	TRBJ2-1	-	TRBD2	CASSSTSGRGDNEQFF	TGTGCCAGCAGCTCTACTAGCGGGAGGGGGGACAATGAGCAGTTCTTC
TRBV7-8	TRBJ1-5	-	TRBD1	CASSLDRNNQPQHF	TGTGCCAGCAGCTTGGACAGGAACAATCAGCCCCAGCATTTT
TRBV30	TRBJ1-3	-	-	CAWADRGAYGNTIYF	TGTGCCTGGGCCGACCGGGGGGCTTATGGAAACACCATATATTTT
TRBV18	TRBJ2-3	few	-	CASSPQPGGTDTQYF	TGTGCCAGCTCACCACAGCCCGGGGGCACAGATACGCAGTATTTT
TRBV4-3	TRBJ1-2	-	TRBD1	CASSQGREQGEWYGYTF	TGCGCCAGCAGCCAAGGTCGGGAACAGGGGGAATGGTATGGCTACACCTTC
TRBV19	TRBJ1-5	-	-	CASSIAGYSNQPQHF	TGTGCCAGTAGTATAGCAGGATATAGCAATCAGCCCCAGCATTTT
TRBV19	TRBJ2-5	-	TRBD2	CASSRGLAVETQYF	TGTGCCAGTAGCAGGGGACTAGCAGTTGAGACCCAGTACTTC
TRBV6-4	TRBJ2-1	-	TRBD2	CASSDKRESSYNEQFF	TGTGCCAGCAGTGACAAGCGGGAGAGCTCCTACAATGAGCAGTTCTTC
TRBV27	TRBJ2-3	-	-	CASSPTPAPNTDTQYF	TGTGCCAGCAGTCCCACCCCAGCGCCTAACACAGATACGCAGTATTTT
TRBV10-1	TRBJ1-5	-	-	CASSAHRGGGYSNQPQHF	TGCGCCAGCAGTGCCCATCGGGGGGGAGGCTATAGCAATCAGCCCCAGCATTTT
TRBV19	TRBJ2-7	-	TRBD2	CASSIPAGGVSYEQYF	TGTGCCAGTAGTATACCGGCGGGAGGGGTCTCCTACGAGCAGTACTTC
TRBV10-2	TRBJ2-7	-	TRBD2	CASRPTGLAGVVVPYEQYF	TGCGCCAGCCGCCCCACGGGACTAGCGGGAGTGGTGGTCCCCTACGAGCAGTACTTC
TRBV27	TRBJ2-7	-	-	CASSLPGRDEQYF	TGTGCCAGCAGTCTCCCCGGCAGGGACGAGCAGTACTTC
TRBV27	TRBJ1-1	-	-	CASSLSGRRDTEAFF	TGTGCCAGCAGTTTATCGGGTCGGAGGGACACTGAAGCTTTCTTT
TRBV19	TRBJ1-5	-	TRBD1	CASSIGTGARRQPQHF	TGTGCCAGTAGTATTGGAACAGGGGCCCGCCGTCAGCCCCAGCATTTT
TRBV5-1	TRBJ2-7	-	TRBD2	CASSHPSGVSEQYF	TGCGCCAGCAGCCATCCTAGCGGGGTCTCAGAGCAGTACTTC
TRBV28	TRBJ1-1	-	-	CASSFLYLTEETTNTEAFF	TGTGCCAGCAGTTTTCTTTACTTAACCGAGGAAACGACGAACACTGAAGCTTTCTTT
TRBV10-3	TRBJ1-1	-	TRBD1	CAIGDRGRRTEAFF	TGTGCCATCGGGGACAGGGGGCGAAGAACTGAAGCTTTCTTT
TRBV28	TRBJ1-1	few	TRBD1	CASSLGRGVQSEAFF	TGTGCCAGCAGTTTGGGCAGGGGGGTTCAGTCTGAAGCTTTCTTT
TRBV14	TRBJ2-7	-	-	CASSQVMTGEQYF	TGTGCCAGCAGCCAAGTTATGACGGGGGAGCAGTACTTC
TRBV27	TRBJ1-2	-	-	CASTPGRLAGSYGYTF	TGTGCCAGCACCCCGGGGAGGCTCGCTGGATCCTACGGCTACACCTTC